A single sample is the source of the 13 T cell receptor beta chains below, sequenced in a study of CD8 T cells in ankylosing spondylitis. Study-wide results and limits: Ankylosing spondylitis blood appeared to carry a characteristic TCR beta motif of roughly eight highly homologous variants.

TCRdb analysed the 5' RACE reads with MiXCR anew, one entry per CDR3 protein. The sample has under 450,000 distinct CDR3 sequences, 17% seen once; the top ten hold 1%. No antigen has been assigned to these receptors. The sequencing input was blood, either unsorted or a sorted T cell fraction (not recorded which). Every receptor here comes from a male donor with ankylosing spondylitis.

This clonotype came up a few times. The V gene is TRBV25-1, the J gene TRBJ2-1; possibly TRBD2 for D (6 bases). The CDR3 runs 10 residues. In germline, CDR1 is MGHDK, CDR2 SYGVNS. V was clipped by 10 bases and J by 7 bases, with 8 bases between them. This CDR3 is CATGGNEQFF. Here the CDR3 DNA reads TGTGCCACCGGGGGTAATGAGCAGTTCTTC.

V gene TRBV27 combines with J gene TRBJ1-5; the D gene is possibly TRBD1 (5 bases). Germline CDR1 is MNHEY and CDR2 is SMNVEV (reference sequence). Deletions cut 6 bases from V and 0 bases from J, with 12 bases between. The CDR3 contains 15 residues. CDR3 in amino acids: CASSPDTNSNQPQHF. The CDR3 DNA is TGTGCCAGCAGCCCGGACACCAATAGCAATCAGCCCCAGCATTTT.

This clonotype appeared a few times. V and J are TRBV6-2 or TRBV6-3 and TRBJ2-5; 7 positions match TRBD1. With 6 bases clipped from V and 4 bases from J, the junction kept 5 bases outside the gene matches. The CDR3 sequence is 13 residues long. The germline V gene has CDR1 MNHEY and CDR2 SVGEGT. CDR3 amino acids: CASRGGRGETQYF. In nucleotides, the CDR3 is TGTGCCAGCAGAGGGGGCAGGGGAGAGACCCAGTACTTC.

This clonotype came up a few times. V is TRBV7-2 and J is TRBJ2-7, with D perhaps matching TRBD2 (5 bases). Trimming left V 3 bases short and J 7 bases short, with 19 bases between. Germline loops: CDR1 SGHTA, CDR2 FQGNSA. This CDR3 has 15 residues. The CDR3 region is CASSFGLAPLGEQYF. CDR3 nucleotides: TGTGCCAGCAGCTTTGGGCTAGCCCCTCTGGGAGAGCAGTACTTC.

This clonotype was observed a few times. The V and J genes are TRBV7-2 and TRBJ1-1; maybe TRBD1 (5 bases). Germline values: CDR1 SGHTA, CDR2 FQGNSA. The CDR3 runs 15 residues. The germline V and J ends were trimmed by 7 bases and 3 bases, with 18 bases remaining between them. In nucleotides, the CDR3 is TGTGCCAGCACCCCCGTGTGGCAGGGAGACACTGAAGCTTTCTTT. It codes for CASTPVWQGDTEAFF.

CDR3 protein: CSVTDRSYEQYF. CDR3 sequence (DNA): TGCAGTGTTACCGACAGATCCTACGAGCAGTACTTC. The chain has TRBV20-1 and TRBJ2-7; possibly TRBD1 for D (5 bases). V shed 7 bases and J shed 1 base, with 11 bases lying between them. The CDR3 is 12 residues long. From germline, CDR1 is DFQATT and CDR2 SNEGSKA (reference sequence).

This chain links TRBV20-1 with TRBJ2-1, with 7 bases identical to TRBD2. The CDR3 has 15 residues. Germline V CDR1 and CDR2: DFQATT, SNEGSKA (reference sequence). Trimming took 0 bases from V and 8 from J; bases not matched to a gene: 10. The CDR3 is CSARDEKREWHEQFF. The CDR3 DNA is TGCAGTGCTAGAGATGAAAAGCGGGAATGGCATGAGCAGTTCTTC.

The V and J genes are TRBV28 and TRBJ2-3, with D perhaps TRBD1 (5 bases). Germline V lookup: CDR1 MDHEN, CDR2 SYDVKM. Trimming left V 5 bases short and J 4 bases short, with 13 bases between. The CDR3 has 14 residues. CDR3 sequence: CASSPGHKADTQYF. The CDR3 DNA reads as TGTGCCAGCAGTCCCGGACACAAGGCAGATACGCAGTATTTT.

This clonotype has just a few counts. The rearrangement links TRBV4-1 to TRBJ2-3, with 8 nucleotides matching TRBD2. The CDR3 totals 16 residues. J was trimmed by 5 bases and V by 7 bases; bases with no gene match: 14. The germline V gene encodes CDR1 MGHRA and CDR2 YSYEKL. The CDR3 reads CASTGVEREFVDTQYF. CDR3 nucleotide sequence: TGCGCCAGCACCGGGGTGGAGCGGGAGTTTGTAGATACGCAGTATTTT.

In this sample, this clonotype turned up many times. CDR3 amino acids: CASSGGTSGLSHEQYF. The CDR3 bases are TGTGCCAGCAGCGGAGGCACTAGCGGCCTCAGCCACGAGCAGTACTTC. V is TRBV11-2 and J is TRBJ2-7; 8 bases match TRBD2. The J segment lost 5 bases and the V segment lost 5 bases, leaving 14 bases of the junction unmatched. Germline V gives CDR1 SGHAT, CDR2 FQNNGV. The CDR3 consists of 16 residues.

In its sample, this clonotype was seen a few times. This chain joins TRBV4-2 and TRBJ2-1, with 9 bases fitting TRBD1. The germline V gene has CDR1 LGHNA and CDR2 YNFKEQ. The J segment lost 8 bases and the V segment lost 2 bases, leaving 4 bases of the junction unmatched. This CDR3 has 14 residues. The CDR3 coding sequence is TGTGCCAGCAGCCAAAGACAGGGGGTGGATGAGCAGTTCTTC. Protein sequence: CASSQRQGVDEQFF.

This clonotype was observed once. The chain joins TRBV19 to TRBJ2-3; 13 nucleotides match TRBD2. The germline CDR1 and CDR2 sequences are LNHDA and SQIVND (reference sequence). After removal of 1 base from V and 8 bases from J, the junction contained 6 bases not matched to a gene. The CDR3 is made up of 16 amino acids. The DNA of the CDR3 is TGTGCCAGTAGTATAGCAGGACTAGCGGGAGACGCTACGCAGTATTTT. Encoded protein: CASSIAGLAGDATQYF.

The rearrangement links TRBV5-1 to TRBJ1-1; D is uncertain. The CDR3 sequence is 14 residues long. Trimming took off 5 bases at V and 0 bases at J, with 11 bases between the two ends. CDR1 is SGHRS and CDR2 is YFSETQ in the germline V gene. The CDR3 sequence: CASRGGELNTEAFF. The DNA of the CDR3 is TGCGCCAGCAGGGGCGGGGAATTGAACACTGAAGCTTTCTTT.